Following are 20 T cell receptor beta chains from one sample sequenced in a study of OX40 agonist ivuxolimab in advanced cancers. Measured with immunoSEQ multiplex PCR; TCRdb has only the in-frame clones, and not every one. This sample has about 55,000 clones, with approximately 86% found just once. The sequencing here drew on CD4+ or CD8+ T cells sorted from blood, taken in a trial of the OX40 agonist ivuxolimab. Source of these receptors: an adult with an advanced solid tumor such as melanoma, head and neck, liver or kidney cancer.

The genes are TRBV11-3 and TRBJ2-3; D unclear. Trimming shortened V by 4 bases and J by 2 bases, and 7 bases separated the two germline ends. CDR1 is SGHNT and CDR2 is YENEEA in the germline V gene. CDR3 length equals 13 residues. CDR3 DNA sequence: TGTGCCAGCAGCTCGCCGTACACAGATACGCAGTATTTT. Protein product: CASSSPYTDTQYF.

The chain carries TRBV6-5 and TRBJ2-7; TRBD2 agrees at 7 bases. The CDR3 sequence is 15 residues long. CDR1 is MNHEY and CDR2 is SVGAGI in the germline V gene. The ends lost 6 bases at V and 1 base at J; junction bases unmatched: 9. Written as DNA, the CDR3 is TGTGCCAGCAGATTCGGGGACTACAAGTCCTACGAGCAGTACTTC. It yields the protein CASRFGDYKSYEQYF.

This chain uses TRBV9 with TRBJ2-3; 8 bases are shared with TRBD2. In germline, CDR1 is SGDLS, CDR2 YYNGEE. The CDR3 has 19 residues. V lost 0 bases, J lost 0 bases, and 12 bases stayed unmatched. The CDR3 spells CASSVAGGPGALSTDTQYF. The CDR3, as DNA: TGTGCCAGCAGCGTAGCGGGAGGGCCCGGGGCACTAAGCACAGATACGCAGTATTTT.

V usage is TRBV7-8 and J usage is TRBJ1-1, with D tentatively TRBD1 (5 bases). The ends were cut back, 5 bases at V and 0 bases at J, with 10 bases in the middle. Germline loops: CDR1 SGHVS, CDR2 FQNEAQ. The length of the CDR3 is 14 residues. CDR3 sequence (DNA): TGTGCCAGCAGCGAAGGGGATCTGAACACTGAAGCTTTCTTT. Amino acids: CASSEGDLNTEAFF.

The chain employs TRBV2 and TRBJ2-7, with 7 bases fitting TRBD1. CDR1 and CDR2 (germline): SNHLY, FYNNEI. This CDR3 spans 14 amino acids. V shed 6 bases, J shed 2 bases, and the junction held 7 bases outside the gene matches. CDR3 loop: CASRDWGTAYEQYF. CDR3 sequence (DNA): TGTGCCAGCAGGGATTGGGGGACAGCCTACGAGCAGTACTTC. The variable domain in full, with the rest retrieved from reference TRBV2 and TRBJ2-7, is EPEVTQTPSHQVTQMGQEVILRCVPISNHLYFYWYRQILGQKVEFLVSFYNNEISEKSEIFDDQFSVERPDGSNFTLKIRSTKLEDSAMYFCASRDWGTAYEQYFGPGTRLTVT.

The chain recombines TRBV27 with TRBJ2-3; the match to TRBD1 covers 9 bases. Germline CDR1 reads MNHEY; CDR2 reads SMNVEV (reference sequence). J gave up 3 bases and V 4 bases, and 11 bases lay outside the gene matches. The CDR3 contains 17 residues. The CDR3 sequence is CASSSPNRGLWTDTQYF. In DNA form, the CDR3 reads TGTGCCAGCAGTTCCCCGAACAGGGGGCTTTGGACAGATACGCAGTATTTT.

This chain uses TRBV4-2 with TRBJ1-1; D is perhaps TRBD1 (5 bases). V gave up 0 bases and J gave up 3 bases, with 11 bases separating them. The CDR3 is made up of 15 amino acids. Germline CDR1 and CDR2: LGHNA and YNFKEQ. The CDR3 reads CASSQEGLGDTEAFF. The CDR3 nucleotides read TGTGCCAGCAGCCAAGAGGGCTTGGGGGACACTGAAGCTTTCTTT.

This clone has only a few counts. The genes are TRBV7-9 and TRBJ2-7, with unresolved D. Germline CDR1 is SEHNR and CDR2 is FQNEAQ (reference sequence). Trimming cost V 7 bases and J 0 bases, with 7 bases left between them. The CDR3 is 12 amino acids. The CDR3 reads CASTQDSYEQYF. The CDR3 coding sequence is TGTGCCAGCACGCAGGACTCCTACGAGCAGTACTTC.

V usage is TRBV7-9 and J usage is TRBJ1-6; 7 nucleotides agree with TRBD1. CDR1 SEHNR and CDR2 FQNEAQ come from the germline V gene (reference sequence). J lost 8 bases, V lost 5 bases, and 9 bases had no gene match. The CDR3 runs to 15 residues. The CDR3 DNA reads TGTGCCAGCAGCACCAAGACAGGGAGGGATTCACCCCTCCACTTT. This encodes CASSTKTGRDSPLHF.

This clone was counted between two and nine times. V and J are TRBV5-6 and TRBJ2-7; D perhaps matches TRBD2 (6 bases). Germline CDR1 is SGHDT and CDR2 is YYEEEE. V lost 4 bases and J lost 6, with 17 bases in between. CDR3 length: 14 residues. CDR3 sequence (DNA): TGTGCCAGCAGCCCGGGGTGGGGGGTGAGCGAGCAGTACTTC. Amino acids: CASSPGWGVSEQYF.

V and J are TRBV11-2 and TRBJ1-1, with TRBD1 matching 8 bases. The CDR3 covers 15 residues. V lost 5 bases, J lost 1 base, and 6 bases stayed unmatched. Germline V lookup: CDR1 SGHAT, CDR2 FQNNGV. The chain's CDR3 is CASSPRTGWNTEAFF. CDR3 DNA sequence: TGTGCCAGCAGCCCGAGGACAGGGTGGAACACTGAAGCTTTCTTT.

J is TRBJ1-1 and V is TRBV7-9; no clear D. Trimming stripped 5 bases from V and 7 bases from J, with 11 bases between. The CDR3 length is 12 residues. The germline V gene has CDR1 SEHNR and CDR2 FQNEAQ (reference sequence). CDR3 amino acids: CASSLRAREAFF. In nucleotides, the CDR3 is TGTGCCAGCAGCCTCCGAGCGCGTGAAGCTTTCTTT.

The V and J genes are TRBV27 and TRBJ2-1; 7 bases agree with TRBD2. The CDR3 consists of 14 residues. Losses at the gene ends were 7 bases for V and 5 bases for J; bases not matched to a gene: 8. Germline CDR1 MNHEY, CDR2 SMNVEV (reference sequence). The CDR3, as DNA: TGTGCCAGCACCCCGGGACTACCTCACAATGAGCAGTTCTTC. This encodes CASTPGLPHNEQFF.

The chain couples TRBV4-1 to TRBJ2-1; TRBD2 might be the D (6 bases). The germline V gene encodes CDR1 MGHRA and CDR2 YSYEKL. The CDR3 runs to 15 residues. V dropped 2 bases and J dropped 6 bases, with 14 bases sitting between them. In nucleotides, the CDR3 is TGCGCCAGCAGCCAACCGGGACTGGCCGTCAATGAGCAGTTCTTC. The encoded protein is CASSQPGLAVNEQFF.

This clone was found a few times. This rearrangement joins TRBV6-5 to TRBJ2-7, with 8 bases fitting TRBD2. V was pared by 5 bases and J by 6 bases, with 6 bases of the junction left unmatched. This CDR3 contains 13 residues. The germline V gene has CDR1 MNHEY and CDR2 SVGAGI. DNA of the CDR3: TGTGCCAGCAGTCTTAGCGGGACTTCCGAGCAGTACTTC. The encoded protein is CASSLSGTSEQYF.

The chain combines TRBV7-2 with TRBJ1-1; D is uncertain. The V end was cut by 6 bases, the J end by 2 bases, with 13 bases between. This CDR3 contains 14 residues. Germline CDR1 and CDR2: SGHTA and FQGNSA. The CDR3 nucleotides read TGTGCCAGCAGTTGGACTCCCCTAAACACTGAAGCTTTCTTT. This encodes CASSWTPLNTEAFF.

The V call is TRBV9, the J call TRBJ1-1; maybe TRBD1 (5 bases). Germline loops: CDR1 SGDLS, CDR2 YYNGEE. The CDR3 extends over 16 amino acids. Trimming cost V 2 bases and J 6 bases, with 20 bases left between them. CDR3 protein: CASSVGGQGSFSEAFF. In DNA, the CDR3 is TGTGCCAGCAGCGTCGGCGGCCAGGGTTCGTTTTCTGAAGCTTTCTTT.

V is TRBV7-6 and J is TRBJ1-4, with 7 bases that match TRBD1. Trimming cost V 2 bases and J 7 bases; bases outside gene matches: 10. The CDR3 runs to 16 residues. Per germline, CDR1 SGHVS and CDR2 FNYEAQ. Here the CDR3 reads CASSLTVTGRGEKLFF. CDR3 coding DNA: TGTGCCAGCAGCTTAACCGTGACAGGGAGGGGTGAAAAACTGTTTTTT.

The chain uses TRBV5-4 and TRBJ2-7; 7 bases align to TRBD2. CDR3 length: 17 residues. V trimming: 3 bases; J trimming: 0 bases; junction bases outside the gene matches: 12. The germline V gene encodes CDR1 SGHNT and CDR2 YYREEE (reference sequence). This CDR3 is CASSWESGGESSYEQYF. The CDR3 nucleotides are TGTGCCAGCAGCTGGGAAAGTGGGGGGGAGAGCTCCTACGAGCAGTACTTC.

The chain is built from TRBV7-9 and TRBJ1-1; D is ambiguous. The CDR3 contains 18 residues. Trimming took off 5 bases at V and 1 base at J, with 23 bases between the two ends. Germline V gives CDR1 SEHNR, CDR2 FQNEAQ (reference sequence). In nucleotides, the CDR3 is TGTGCCAGCAGCCGTTGGGAGCCCTTCGTCCCGGGGAACACTGAAGCTTTCTTT. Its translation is CASSRWEPFVPGNTEAFF.